This T cell receptor beta chain was identified in a study of cytomegalovirus exposure and HLA in healthy donors. Points from the study as a whole: Within the data, a cluster of highly shared sequence variants was likely a sequencing artifact. A later analysis reportedly identified an Asian-associated ancestry cluster as carrying fewer N-insertions than the 666-donor mean. A later analysis found common viral pathogens apparently linked to several of the most significant clusters.

A multiplex PCR was run with 60 Vbeta primers and 13 Jbeta primers. Under the authors' procedure: Unique TCR beta chains numbered around 75 million in a later analysis, with around 12 million shared. Sequencing used immunoSEQ multiplex PCR; TCRdb keeps in-frame clones, though not all of them. That table is the source of V, J and clone size, and D and trimming were worked out from the DNA. The table shows under 130,000 clones, with approximately 12% occurring only once. Per germline, CDR1 SGHNT and CDR2 YYREEE (reference sequence). The CDR3 contains 16 residues. Deletions cut 0 bases from V and 0 bases from J, with 13 bases between. As for this clone: The antigen is undetermined.

Material: PBMCs. V usage is TRBV5-4 and J usage is TRBJ2-7; D is undetermined. The receptor was isolated from a man in his forties in good health and CMV-seropositive. The CDR3 sequence: CASSLDQATSSYEQYF. The DNA for the CDR3 is TGTGCCAGCAGCTTGGATCAGGCGACGAGCTCCTACGAGCAGTACTTC.